Following are 14 T cell receptor beta chains from one sample sequenced in a study of T cell responses to AZD1222 COVID-19 vaccine. The assay was immunoSEQ multiplex PCR, and TCRdb's table has in-frame clones only and misses some. The sample holds nearly 35,000 clones, roughly 74% seen once. The sequencing here drew on peripheral blood, taken 28 days after the second AZD1222 dose. The receptors were gathered from an adult who received the AZD1222 COVID-19 vaccine.

In this sample, this clone turned up once. J is TRBJ1-2 and V is TRBV30; D ambiguous. This CDR3 comprises 13 residues. The ends were cut back, 0 bases at V and 7 bases at J, with 12 bases in the middle. Germline CDR1 reads GTSNPN; CDR2 reads SVGIG (reference sequence). The CDR3 bases are TGTGCCTGGAGTGTACAGAACCCACGTGGCTACACCTTC. Amino acid sequence: CAWSVQNPRGYTF.

The gene calls are TRBV3-1 (or the pseudogene TRBV3-2) and TRBJ2-7; D remains ambiguous. The ends were cut back, 2 bases at V and 5 bases at J, with 4 bases in the middle. The CDR3 is 11 amino acids. Germline loops: CDR1 LGHDT, CDR2 YNNKEL (reference sequence). DNA of the CDR3: TGTGCCAGCAGCCAAAGCCACGAGCAGTACTTC. Its protein product is CASSQSHEQYF.

The V gene is TRBV18, the J gene TRBJ1-6; D is unclear. Germline-derived CDR1 and CDR2 are KGHSH and LQKENI. CDR3 length: 14 amino acids. The V end lost 3 bases, the J end lost 7 bases, and 10 bases lay between the germline ends. CDR3 coding DNA: TGTGCCAGCTCACCGAGAGGCGGGAATTCACCCCTCCACTTT. This encodes CASSPRGGNSPLHF.

This chain uses TRBV5-1 with TRBJ2-1; possible D gene TRBD1, 5 bases. Germline lookup yields CDR1 SGHRS and CDR2 YFSETQ. Trimming shortened V by 0 bases and J by 6 bases, and 10 bases separated the two germline ends. This CDR3 is 14 amino acids long. For the CDR3, the DNA is TGCGCCAGCAGCTTGGACAGGACCGCCAATGAGCAGTTCTTC. Its translation: CASSLDRTANEQFF.

This clone was recorded once. The chain carries TRBV5-5 and TRBJ1-2, with 9 bases that match TRBD1. The germline gives CDR1 SGHKS, CDR2 YYEKEE (reference sequence). This CDR3 is 17 amino acids long. V trimming: 4 bases; J trimming: 8 bases; junction bases outside the gene matches: 18. CDR3: CASSGERQSQGASGYTF. For the CDR3, the DNA is TGTGCCAGCAGCGGCGAGCGACAATCACAGGGGGCGTCCGGCTACACCTTC.

The J gene is TRBJ1-1, the V gene TRBV25-1; 7 bases align to TRBD1. Germline V gene sequence: CDR1 MGHDK, CDR2 SYGVNS. The trim removed 4 bases at V and 3 bases at J, leaving 8 bases unmatched. This CDR3 has 15 amino acids. CDR3 DNA sequence: TGTGCCAGCAGTGCGCCAGGGGGTGGGTACACTGAAGCTTTCTTT. Amino acids: CASSAPGGGYTEAFF.

J is TRBJ1-2 and V is TRBV25-1; D perhaps matches TRBD1 (6 bases). V lost 4 bases, J lost 7 bases, and 25 bases lay in between. Germline V gene sequence: CDR1 MGHDK, CDR2 SYGVNS. This CDR3 is 17 amino acids long. This CDR3 is CASSGTRGGGGRRGYTF. CDR3 sequence (DNA): TGTGCCAGCAGTGGGACCCGTGGGGGCGGCGGTCGTCGTGGCTACACCTTC.

The V gene is TRBV6-5, the J gene TRBJ2-7; the match to TRBD2 covers 7 bases. There are 15 residues in the CDR3. In germline, CDR1 is MNHEY, CDR2 SVGAGI. V lost 4 bases, J lost 6 bases, and 12 bases stayed unmatched. CDR3: CASSLNQRGDSEQYV. CDR3 DNA sequence: TGTGCCAGCAGTTTAAACCAGCGGGGAGACAGCGAGCAGTACGTC.

V is TRBV6-2 or TRBV6-3 and J is TRBJ1-1; D perhaps matches TRBD1 (5 bases). Germline values: CDR1 MNHEY, CDR2 SVGEGT. The CDR3 runs to 17 residues. V was shortened by 0 bases and J by 0 bases, with 14 bases between the two germline ends. The CDR3 DNA reads as TGTGCCAGCAGTTACTCGGGGACGGTTTCCCTGAACACTGAAGCTTTCTTT. As protein: CASSYSGTVSLNTEAFF.

The chain recombines TRBV10-3 with TRBJ2-3; D gene ambiguous. The CDR3 has 14 amino acids. Trimming removed 2 bases from V and 4 bases from J, with 10 bases in between. Germline assignment: CDR1 ENHRY and CDR2 SYGVKD. CDR3 residues: CAISEGIAADTQYF. The DNA of the CDR3 is TGTGCCATCAGTGAGGGTATAGCCGCAGATACGCAGTATTTT.

The chain's CDR3 is CASSQGQGSGANVLTF. Written as DNA, the CDR3 is TGCGCCAGCAGCCAAGGACAGGGGTCCGGGGCCAACGTCCTGACTTTC. V is TRBV4-3 and J is TRBJ2-6; 8 positions match TRBD1. Per germline, CDR1 LGHNA and CDR2 YSLEER. There are 16 residues in the CDR3. The junction had 3 bases not matched to a gene; V was cut back by 1 base and J by 4 bases.

The V and J genes are TRBV7-9 and TRBJ1-1; possible D gene TRBD1, 6 bases. Deletions cut 2 bases from V and 2 bases from J, with 12 bases between. Germline CDR1 reads SEHNR; CDR2 reads FQNEAQ (reference sequence). This CDR3 contains 15 residues. CDR3 amino acids: CASSLLTGTNTEAFF. The CDR3 DNA sequence: TGTGCCAGCAGCTTATTAACAGGGACAAACACTGAAGCTTTCTTT.

J is TRBJ1-6 and V is TRBV6-5; 8 bases are shared with TRBD1. This CDR3 region has 13 residues. The germline V gene has CDR1 MNHEY and CDR2 SVGAGI. Losses at the gene ends were 5 bases for V and 13 bases for J; bases not matched to a gene: 7. The CDR3 DNA reads as TGTGCCAGCAGTCGACAGGGGCTGGGTCCCCTCCACTTT. The encoded protein is CASSRQGLGPLHF.

This chain uses TRBV27 with TRBJ2-2; maybe TRBD1 (6 bases). Trimming pared 5 bases from V and 3 bases from J, leaving 13 bases between. Germline V gene data show CDR1 as MNHEY and CDR2 as SMNVEV (reference sequence). The length of the CDR3 is 15 residues. The CDR3, as DNA: TGTGCCAGCAGTCTCACCGACAGGTACACCGGGGAGCTGTTTTTT. Protein: CASSLTDRYTGELFF.